Presented here are 13 T cell receptor beta chains from one specimen sequenced in a study of T-cell memory formation after mild COVID-19. TCRdb reanalysed the 5' RACE reads using MiXCR and keeps one entry per CDR3 protein. This sample yields a few hundred thousand distinct CDR3 sequences, of which 20% to 25% are seen a single time; around 20% belongs to the top ten. Input material: PBMCs or a T cell subset sorted from them (not recorded which). Receptors were obtained from a man aged 18 to 30 who had mild COVID-19 (a few samples of this study predate the infection). Cell type and time point are not known.

This clonotype was picked up a small number of times. The V call is TRBV11-1, the J call TRBJ2-2, with 7 bases fitting TRBD2. There are 16 residues in the CDR3. The germline V gene encodes CDR1 SGHAT and CDR2 FQDESV (reference sequence). Trimming removed 1 base from V and 2 bases from J; junction bases left unmatched: 4. The CDR3 nucleotides read TGTGCCAGCAGCTTAGGGCGGGGGTTCAACACCGGGGAGCTGTTTTTT. Translating it yields CASSLGRGFNTGELFF.

This chain links TRBV10-3 with TRBJ1-4, with 9 bases identical to TRBD1. Germline lookup yields CDR1 ENHRY and CDR2 SYGVKD. V was clipped by 6 bases and J by 4 bases; unmatched bases: 3. The CDR3 extends over 14 amino acids. The CDR3 nucleotides read TGTGCCATCAGGGGACAGGGAGATAATGAAAAACTGTTTTTT. Translated: CAIRGQGDNEKLFF.

Only a few counts were recorded for this clonotype. The gene calls are TRBV12-3 or TRBV12-4 and TRBJ2-1, with TRBD2 matching over 8 bases. The V gene end was trimmed by 7 bases and the J gene end by 4 bases; junction bases not matched to a gene: 9. The CDR3 extends over 15 amino acids. CDR3 sequence reads: CASTPYSGGYNEQFF. The CDR3 DNA sequence: TGTGCCAGCACCCCATACAGCGGGGGTTACAATGAGCAGTTCTTC.

The chain recombines TRBV5-1 with TRBJ2-1, with D possibly matching TRBD1 (5 bases). Germline V CDR1 and CDR2: SGHRS, YFSETQ. The ends were cut back, 1 base at V and 8 bases at J, with 13 bases in the middle. The CDR3 spans 14 residues. The CDR3 spells CASSLSQGRDEQFF. In DNA, the CDR3 is TGCGCCAGCAGCTTGAGTCAGGGTAGGGATGAGCAGTTCTTC.

J is TRBJ1-2 and V is TRBV7-9; TRBD1 might be the D (6 bases). Germline CDR1 and CDR2: SEHNR and FQNEAQ (reference sequence). Trimming shortened V by 7 bases and J by 8 bases, and 17 bases separated the two germline ends. This CDR3 comprises 13 residues. The CDR3 here is CASTITGTDGYTF. CDR3 in DNA: TGTGCCAGCACCATTACAGGGACTGACGGCTACACCTTC.

The table lists this clonotype with a few counts. The chain links TRBV7-2 to TRBJ1-3; no clear D. The V end was cut by 5 bases, the J end by 3 bases, with 14 bases between. Germline V lookup: CDR1 SGHTA, CDR2 FQGNSA. There are 15 residues in the CDR3. The CDR3 spells CASSPGVVGGNTIYF. DNA for the CDR3: TGTGCCAGCAGCCCGGGAGTTGTGGGTGGAAACACCATATATTTT. Full variable domain (remainder filled in from reference TRBV7-2 and TRBJ1-3): GAGVSQSPSNKVTEKGKDVELRCDPISGHTALYWYRQSLGQGLEFLIYFQGNSAPDKSGLPSDRFSAERTGGSVSTLTIQRTQQEDSAVYLCASSPGVVGGNTIYFGEGSWLTVV.

Concerning this clonotype itself: The junction and the germline gene differ at one end; a read error may be behind it. The chain links TRBV6-6 to TRBJ1-2; D remains ambiguous. CDR3 size: 14 residues. The germline V gene encodes CDR1 MNHNY and CDR2 SVGAGI (reference sequence). CDR3 sequence (DNA): TGTGCCAGCAGGCCCCCGGGGTCCATCTATGGTTACACCTTC. Translation: CASRPPGSIYGYTF.

The chain couples TRBV12-3 or TRBV12-4 to TRBJ2-2, with 7 bases fitting TRBD2. The CDR3 contains 17 residues. With 7 bases clipped from V and 1 base from J, the junction kept 12 bases outside the gene matches. Written as DNA, the CDR3 is TGTGCCAGCACCCCGAACAGATTAGCGGGGAACACCGGGGAGCTGTTTTTT. Residues: CASTPNRLAGNTGELFF.

This clonotype was detected many times. The chain joins TRBV18 to TRBJ2-3; D gene unclear. Trimming stripped 2 bases from V and 0 bases from J, with 6 bases between. The CDR3 runs to 14 residues. Per germline, CDR1 KGHSH and CDR2 LQKENI. The CDR3 protein is CASSPVRSTDTQYF. CDR3 DNA: TGTGCCAGCTCACCAGTCAGAAGCACAGATACGCAGTATTTT.

This clonotype was counted ten times or more. The rearrangement joins TRBV7-9 to TRBJ2-2; D gene uncertain. V gave up 7 bases and J gave up 5 bases, with 8 bases separating them. The CDR3 loop spans 12 amino acids. Germline loops: CDR1 SEHNR, CDR2 FQNEAQ (reference sequence). The CDR3 is CASTVYTGELFF. CDR3 nucleotides: TGTGCCAGCACAGTTTATACCGGGGAGCTGTTTTTT.

The sample holds a few counts of this clonotype. V gene TRBV6-2 or TRBV6-3 combines with J gene TRBJ2-5; 9 bases agree with TRBD1. The CDR3 is made up of 16 amino acids. Germline V lookup: CDR1 MNHEY, CDR2 SVGEGT. V gave up 7 bases and J gave up 1 base; unmatched junction bases: 10. For the CDR3, the DNA is TGTGCCAGCATAACAGGGGGCCGGACCCTCCAAGAGACCCAGTACTTC. As protein: CASITGGRTLQETQYF.

This clonotype was seen a few times. The CDR3 protein is CASSHRQEETQYF. CDR3 in DNA: TGCGCCAGCAGCCATAGACAGGAAGAGACCCAGTACTTC. The chain employs TRBV5-1 and TRBJ2-5; TRBD1 might be the D (6 bases). The CDR3 has 13 amino acids. CDR1 and CDR2 (germline): SGHRS, YFSETQ. Trimming pared 4 bases from V and 3 bases from J, leaving 10 bases between.

V usage is TRBV6-1 and J usage is TRBJ2-7; maybe TRBD1 (5 bases). V lost 5 bases and J lost 1, with 12 bases in between. Germline loops: CDR1 MNHNS, CDR2 SASEGT. CDR3 length equals 14 residues. CDR3 sequence: CASSRQWGSYEQYF. The CDR3 DNA follows: TGTGCCAGCAGTCGACAGTGGGGTTCCTACGAGCAGTACTTC.